The next 7 T cell receptor beta chains were all read from a single sample in a study of T cell responses to AZD1222 COVID-19 vaccine. TCRdb's table, derived via immunoSEQ multiplex PCR, lists solely in-frame clones and lacks some. The table shows 150,000 to 200,000 clones, with around 87% occurring only once. The starting material was peripheral blood, obtained on day 0 of MenACWY control vaccination. The receptor source for this set is an adult in good health.

The chain recombines TRBV2 with TRBJ2-1, with 10 bases that match TRBD2. CDR1 is SNHLY and CDR2 is FYNNEI in the germline V gene. V gave up 8 bases and J gave up 6 bases; unmatched junction bases: 19. CDR3 length: 18 amino acids. The CDR3 coding sequence is TGTGCCAGCGACTTAGACTCTAGCGGGAGTTTCGTAGTCAATGAGCAGTTCTTC. Amino acids: CASDLDSSGSFVVNEQFF.

The chain carries TRBV4-2 and TRBJ1-6, with no clear D. The CDR3 sequence is 16 residues long. Trimming removed 0 bases at V and 7 bases at J, with 13 bases between. CDR1 is LGHNA and CDR2 is YNFKEQ in the germline V gene. CDR3 sequence: CASSQETTWQNSPLHF. DNA for the CDR3: TGTGCCAGCAGCCAAGAAACCACTTGGCAGAATTCACCCCTCCACTTT.

The V and J genes are TRBV10-3 and TRBJ1-6; D might be TRBD1 (5 bases). Germline assignment: CDR1 ENHRY and CDR2 SYGVKD. CDR3 length equals 13 residues. The V end lost 2 bases, the J end lost 6 bases, and 5 bases lay between the germline ends. The CDR3 loop reads CAISEGGNSPLHF. DNA of the CDR3: TGTGCCATCAGTGAGGGGGGTAATTCACCCCTCCACTTT.

This sequence joins TRBV21-1 and TRBJ2-7; whether TRBD2, the table's D call, matches the DNA was not checked. TRBV21-1 is recorded as a pseudogene. The CDR3 is 11 amino acids. The CDR3 DNA is TGTGCCAGCAGCTCCCGGGTCGAGCAGTACTTC. This encodes CASSSRVEQYF.

The chain recombines TRBV19 with TRBJ2-1, with D possibly being TRBD1 or TRBD2 (6 bases each). The V end was cut by 7 bases, the J end by 9 bases, with 16 bases between. The CDR3 length is 13 residues. CDR1 is LNHDA, CDR2 SQIVND, per germline (reference sequence). DNA for the CDR3: TGTGCCAGTACCAGTTTGGGGGGCGTTGAGCAGTTCTTC. It specifies CASTSLGGVEQFF.

The CDR3 bases are TGTGCCAGCAGCCAAAGAAACCTAGGGGCGCGGGGGCAGGTGTTTAACGAGCAGTACTTC. Amino acids: CASSQRNLGARGQVFNEQYF. The J gene is TRBJ2-7, the V gene TRBV3-1 (or the pseudogene TRBV3-2); D perhaps matches TRBD2 (7 bases). Trimming took 2 bases from V and 5 from J, leaving 31 bases between them. The germline gives CDR1 LGHDT, CDR2 YNNKEL (reference sequence). The CDR3 is 20 residues long.

J is TRBJ1-6 and V is TRBV12-5; D perhaps matches TRBD1 (6 bases). The V gene lost 7 bases and the J gene lost 9 bases, with 13 bases spanning the gap. This CDR3 is built from 13 residues. Per germline, CDR1 LGHNT and CDR2 FRNRAP. In DNA, the CDR3 is TGTGCTAGTGACAGGGCCAAATTTTCACCCCTCCACTTT. Amino acids: CASDRAKFSPLHF.